The source of this T cell receptor (beta chain) is a study of response to subunit inactivated influenza vaccine. Findings and caveats of the study: The authors suggested that few new T cells are recruited per seasonal influenza vaccination.

On this clonotype itself: As yet, its antigen is unknown. Germline is not matched at one junction end, which may reflect a read error.

TCRdb reprocessed the RT-PCR reads via MiXCR and lists one record per CDR3 protein. The data show a few hundred thousand distinct CDR3 sequences, 13% to 15% seen once. The sequences come from PBMCs from blood, collected less than 13 days after vaccination. The TCR was taken from a man aged 45-65 years who received an inactivated influenza vaccine.

The CDR3 coding sequence is TGCAGTGCTAGAGAAGTCTCCTCCAATGAGCAGTTCTTC. It encodes CSAREVSSNEQFF. The chain uses TRBV20-1 and TRBJ2-1; D not resolved. The CDR3 covers 13 residues. CDR1 and CDR2 from the germline V gene are DFQATT and SNEGSKA (reference sequence).